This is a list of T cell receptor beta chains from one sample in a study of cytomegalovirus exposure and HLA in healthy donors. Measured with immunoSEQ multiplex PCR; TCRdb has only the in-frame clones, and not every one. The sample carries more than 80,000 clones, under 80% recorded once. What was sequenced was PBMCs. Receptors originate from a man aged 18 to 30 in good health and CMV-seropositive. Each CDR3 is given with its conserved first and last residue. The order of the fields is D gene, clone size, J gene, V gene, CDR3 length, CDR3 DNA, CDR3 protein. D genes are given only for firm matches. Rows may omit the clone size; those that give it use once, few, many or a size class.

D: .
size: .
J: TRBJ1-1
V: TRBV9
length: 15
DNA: TGTGCCAGCAGCGTATATGGAGGGGCAGTCACTGAAGCTTTCTTT
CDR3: CASSVYGGAVTEAFF

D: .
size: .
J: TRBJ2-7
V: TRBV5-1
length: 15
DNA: TGCGCCAGCAGCTTGGGCGGAGCGGGCGGCTACGAGCAGTACTTC
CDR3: CASSLGGAGGYEQYF

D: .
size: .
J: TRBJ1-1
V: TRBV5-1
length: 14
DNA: TGCGCCAGCAGGAGACAGGTTACGAACACTGAAGCTTTCTTT
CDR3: CASRRQVTNTEAFF

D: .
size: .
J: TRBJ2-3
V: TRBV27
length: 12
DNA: TGTGCCAGCAGTACCACACCAGATACGCAGTATTTT
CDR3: CASSTTPDTQYF

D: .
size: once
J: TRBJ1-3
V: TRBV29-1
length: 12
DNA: TGCAGCGTTGAAAACAGGACGAACACCATATATTTT
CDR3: CSVENRTNTIYF

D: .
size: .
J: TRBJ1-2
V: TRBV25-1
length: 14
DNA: TGTGCCAGCAGTGACTTAGACAGCCGATATGGCTACACCTTC
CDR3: CASSDLDSRYGYTF

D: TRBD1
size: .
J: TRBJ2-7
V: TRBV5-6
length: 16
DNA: TGTGCCAGCAGCTTGGCGGGGACAGGTCCCTCCTACGAGCAGTACTTC
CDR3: CASSLAGTGPSYEQYF

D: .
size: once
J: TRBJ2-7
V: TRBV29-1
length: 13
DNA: TGCAGCGTTGTGGAGGTCGCCGGGGGTGAGCAGTACTTC
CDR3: CSVVEVAGGEQYF

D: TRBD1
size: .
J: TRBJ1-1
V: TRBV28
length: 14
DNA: TGTGCCAGCAGCTTAGACAGGGGATCCACTGAAGCTTTCTTT
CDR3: CASSLDRGSTEAFF

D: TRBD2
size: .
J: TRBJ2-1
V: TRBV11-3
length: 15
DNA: TGTGCCAGCAGCTCGACCGGACTAGCAAACAATGAGCAGTTCTTC
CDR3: CASSSTGLANNEQFF

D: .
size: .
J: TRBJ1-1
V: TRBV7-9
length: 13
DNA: TGTGCCAGCAGCTTAGCGCAAGGGGATGGAGCTTTCTTT
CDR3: CASSLAQGDGAFF

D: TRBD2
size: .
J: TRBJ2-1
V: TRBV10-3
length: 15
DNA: TGTGCCATCAGACCTACTAGCGGGGGAGGTAATGAGCAGTTCTTC
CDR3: CAIRPTSGGGNEQFF

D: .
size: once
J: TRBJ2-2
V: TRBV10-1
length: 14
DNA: TGCGCCAGCAGTGAGTTTAAATACACCGGGGAGCTGTTTTTT
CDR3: CASSEFKYTGELFF

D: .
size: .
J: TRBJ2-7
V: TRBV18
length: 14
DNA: TGTGCCAGCTCACCACGTATGGGAGAAAGCGAGCAGTACTTC
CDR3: CASSPRMGESEQYF

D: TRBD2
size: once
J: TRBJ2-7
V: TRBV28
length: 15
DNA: TGTGCCAGCAGTTTACCGGGACTAGCGGCCTACGAGCAGTACTTC
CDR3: CASSLPGLAAYEQYF

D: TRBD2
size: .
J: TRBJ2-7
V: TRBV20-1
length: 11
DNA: TGCCGGGGGGGTAGCGGGAGCGAGCAGTACTTC
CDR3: CRGGSGSEQYF

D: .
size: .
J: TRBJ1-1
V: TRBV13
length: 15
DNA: TGTGCCAGCAGCTTAGGCTCCCCGGGGTACACTGAAGCTTTCTTT
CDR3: CASSLGSPGYTEAFF

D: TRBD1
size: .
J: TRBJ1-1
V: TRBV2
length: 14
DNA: TGTGCCAGCAGTCTTGGACAGGGGAACACTGAAGCTTTCTTT
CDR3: CASSLGQGNTEAFF

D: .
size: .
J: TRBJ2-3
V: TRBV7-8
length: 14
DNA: TGTGCCAGCAGTTACAGGCGCAACACAGATACGCAGTATTTT
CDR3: CASSYRRNTDTQYF

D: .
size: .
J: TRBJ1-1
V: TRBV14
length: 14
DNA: TGTGCCAGCAGCCAAGGAGTCCGGGGCACTGAAGCTTTCTTT
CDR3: CASSQGVRGTEAFF

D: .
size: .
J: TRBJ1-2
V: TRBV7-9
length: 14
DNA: TGTGCCAGCAGCTTAGCCAGGGGAAGGGGTGGCTACACCTTC
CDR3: CASSLARGRGGYTF

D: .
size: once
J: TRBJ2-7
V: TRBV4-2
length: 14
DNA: TGTGCCAGCAGCGCGCCCTTGCCATCCTACGAGCAGTACTTC
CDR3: CASSAPLPSYEQYF

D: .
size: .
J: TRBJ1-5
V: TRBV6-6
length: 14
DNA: TGTGCCAGCACTCGTAATGCGGGCAATCAGCCCCAGCATTTT
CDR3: CASTRNAGNQPQHF

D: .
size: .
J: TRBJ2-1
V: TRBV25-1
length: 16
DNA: TGTGCCAGCAGTGAATTGATCTCAGGGGATCGGGGTGAGCAGTTCTTC
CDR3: CASSELISGDRGEQFF

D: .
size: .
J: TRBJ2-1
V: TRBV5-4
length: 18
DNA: TGTGCCAGCAGCTTCCCCATACGGGAGTCGGATAACTACAATGAGCAGTTCTTC
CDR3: CASSFPIRESDNYNEQFF

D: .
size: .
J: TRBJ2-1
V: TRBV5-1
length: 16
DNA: TGCGCCAGCAGCTATGGAGGGACAGATGGATACAATGAGCAGTTCTTC
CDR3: CASSYGGTDGYNEQFF

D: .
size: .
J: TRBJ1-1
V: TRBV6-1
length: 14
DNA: TGTGCCAGCAGTGTGCAGGGGATGAACACTGAAGCTTTCTTT
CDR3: CASSVQGMNTEAFF

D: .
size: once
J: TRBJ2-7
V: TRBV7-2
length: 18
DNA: TGTGCCAGCAGAGGTCAGGACCCGGCGGAGGCAATACGGGGCGAGCAGTACTTC
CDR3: CASRGQDPAEAIRGEQYF

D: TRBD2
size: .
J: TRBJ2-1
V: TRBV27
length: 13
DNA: TGTGCTCTAGGGAGGGACCCTCTAAATGAGCAGTTCTTC
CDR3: CALGRDPLNEQFF

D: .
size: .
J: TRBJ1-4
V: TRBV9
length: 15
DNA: TGTGCCAGCAGCGTACAGGCAGGGGCTGGTGAAAAACTGTTTTTT
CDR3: CASSVQAGAGEKLFF

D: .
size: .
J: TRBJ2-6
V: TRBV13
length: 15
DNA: TGTGCCAGCAGCTTAGGGAGCTCTGGGGCCAACGTCCTGACTTTC
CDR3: CASSLGSSGANVLTF

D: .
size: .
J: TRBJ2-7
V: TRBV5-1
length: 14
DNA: TGCGCCAGCAGCTTGAGTAGCGGCACCTACGAGCAGTACTTC
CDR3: CASSLSSGTYEQYF

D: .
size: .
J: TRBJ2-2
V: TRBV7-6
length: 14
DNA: TGTGCCATTACCGGGGGATGGAACACCGGGGAGCTGTTTTTT
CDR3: CAITGGWNTGELFF

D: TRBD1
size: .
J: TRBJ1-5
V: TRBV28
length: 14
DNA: TGTGCCAGCAGTTCTCCAGGGGGAAATCAGCCCCAGCATTTT
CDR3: CASSSPGGNQPQHF

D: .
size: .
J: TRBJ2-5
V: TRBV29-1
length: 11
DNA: TGCAGCGTTGTTAAGAGCGGGACCCAGTACTTC
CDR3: CSVVKSGTQYF

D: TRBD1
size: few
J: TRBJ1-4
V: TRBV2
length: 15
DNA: TGTGCCAGCAGAGAGAGGGACAGCGATAATGAAAAACTGTTTTTT
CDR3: CASRERDSDNEKLFF

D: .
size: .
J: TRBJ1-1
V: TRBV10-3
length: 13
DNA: TGTGCCATCAGTGACGGGATCCCAGGAGGAGCTTTCTTT
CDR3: CAISDGIPGGAFF

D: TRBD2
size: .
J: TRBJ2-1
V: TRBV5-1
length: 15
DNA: TGCGCCAGCAGCAGGGGCGGGAGCTCCTACAATGAGCAGTTCTTC
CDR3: CASSRGGSSYNEQFF

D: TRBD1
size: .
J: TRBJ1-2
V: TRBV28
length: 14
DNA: TGTGCCAGCAGTTTATCGAAGGGGGCCTATGGCTACACCTTC
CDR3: CASSLSKGAYGYTF

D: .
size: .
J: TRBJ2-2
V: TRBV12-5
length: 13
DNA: TGTGCTAGTGGTTTGCAGAACACCGGGGAGCTGTTTTTT
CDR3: CASGLQNTGELFF

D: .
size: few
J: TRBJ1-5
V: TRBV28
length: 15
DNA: TGTGCCAGCAGTTTCACGAGGGGCGGGGGTCAGCCCCAGCATTTT
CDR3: CASSFTRGGGQPQHF

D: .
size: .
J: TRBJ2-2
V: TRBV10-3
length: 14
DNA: TGTGCCATCAGTGAGCGGTCGGGCACCGGGGAGCTGTTTTTT
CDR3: CAISERSGTGELFF

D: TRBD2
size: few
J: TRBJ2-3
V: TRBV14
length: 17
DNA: TGTGCCAGCAGCCAAGTGCCTAGCGGGAGTGTGTCAGATACGCAGTATTTT
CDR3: CASSQVPSGSVSDTQYF

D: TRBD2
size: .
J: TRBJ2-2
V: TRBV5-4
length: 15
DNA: TGTGCCAGCAGCCGACTAGCGGGAGAGACCGGGGAGCTGTTTTTT
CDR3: CASSRLAGETGELFF

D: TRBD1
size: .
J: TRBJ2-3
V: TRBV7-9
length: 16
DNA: TGTGCCAGCAGCCTCCGTTCGGGACAGGGGGCAGATACGCAGTATTTT
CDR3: CASSLRSGQGADTQYF

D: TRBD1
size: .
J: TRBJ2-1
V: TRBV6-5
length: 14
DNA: TGTGCCAGCAGCCCGGACAGGGGGGGCGATGAGCAGTTCTTC
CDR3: CASSPDRGGDEQFF

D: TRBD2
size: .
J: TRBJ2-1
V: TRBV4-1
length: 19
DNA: TGCGCCAGCAGCCAAGATGTGACTAGCGGAGCAGTCTCCTACAATGAGCAGTTCTTC
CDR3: CASSQDVTSGAVSYNEQFF

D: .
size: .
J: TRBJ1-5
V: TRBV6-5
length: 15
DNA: TGTGCCAGCAGTTACAGTCATTCGGGCAATCAGCCCCAGCATTTT
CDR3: CASSYSHSGNQPQHF

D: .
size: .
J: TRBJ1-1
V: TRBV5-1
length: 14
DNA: TGCGCCAGCAGCTTCGTTTTTCCAGGGAACGAAGCTTTCTTT
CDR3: CASSFVFPGNEAFF

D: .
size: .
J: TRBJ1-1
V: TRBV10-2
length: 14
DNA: TGCGCCAGCACCGGGGAAGGAGGTACGGGTGAAGCTTTCTTT
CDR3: CASTGEGGTGEAFF

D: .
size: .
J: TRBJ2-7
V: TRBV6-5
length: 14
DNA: TGTGCCAGCCTGGGCGCATACCCACCCTACGGGCAGTACTTC
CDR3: CASLGAYPPYGQYF

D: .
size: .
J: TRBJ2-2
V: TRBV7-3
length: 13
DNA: TGTGCCAGCAGCTCCCCAGGGGCCGGGGAGCTGTTTTTT
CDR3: CASSSPGAGELFF

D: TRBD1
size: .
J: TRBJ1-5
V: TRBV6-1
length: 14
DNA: TGTGCCAGCAGCCGGGACAGCCAAGGGGTGCCCCAGCATTTT
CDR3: CASSRDSQGVPQHF

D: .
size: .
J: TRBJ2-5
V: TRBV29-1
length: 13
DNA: TGCAGCGGGCGGGACGGTGGAGAAAAGACCCAGTACTTC
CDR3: CSGRDGGEKTQYF

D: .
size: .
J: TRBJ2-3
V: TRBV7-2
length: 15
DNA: TGTGCCAGCAGCTTGGGGGGAGTTCTTCCAGATACGCAGTATTTT
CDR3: CASSLGGVLPDTQYF